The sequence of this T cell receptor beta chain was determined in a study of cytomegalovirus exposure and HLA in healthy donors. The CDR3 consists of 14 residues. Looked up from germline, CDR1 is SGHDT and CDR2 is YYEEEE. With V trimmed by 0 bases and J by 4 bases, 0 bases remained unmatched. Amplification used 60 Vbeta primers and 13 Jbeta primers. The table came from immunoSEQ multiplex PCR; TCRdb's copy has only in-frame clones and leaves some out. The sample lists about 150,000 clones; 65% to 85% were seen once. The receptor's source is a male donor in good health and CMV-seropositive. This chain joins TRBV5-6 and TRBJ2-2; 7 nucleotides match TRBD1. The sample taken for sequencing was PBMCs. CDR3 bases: TGTGCCAGCAGCTTGGGACAGGGCACCGGGGAGCTGTTTTTT. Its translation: CASSLGQGTGELFF.